The clone carrying this T cell receptor beta chain has only one observation. Its matching antigen is unknown. One end of the junction does not line up with germline, which may come from a read error. The data derive from a study of identical twins. Overall study findings and caveats: The study found excess low generation probability among twin-shared out-of-frame alpha sequences.

Using its own MiXCR run on the 5' RACE reads, TCRdb lists one record per CDR3 protein. The data show approximately 1.8 million distinct CDR3 sequences, with around a third seen just once and 0.27% held by the top ten. Per germline, CDR1 DFQATT and CDR2 SNEGSKA (reference sequence). CDR3 length: 17 amino acids. The sequence was collected from a newborn girl in good health. The rearrangement joins TRBV20-1 to TRBJ2-2; 15 bases agree with TRBD2. Specimen: cord blood. The CDR3 DNA sequence: TGCAGTGCTAGGGGACTAGCGGGAGGCGCGAACACCGGGGATCTGTTTTTT. Its protein is CSARGLAGGANTGDLFF.